This T cell receptor beta chain was sequenced for a study of molecular identifiers for immune sequencing clone quantification. This clonotype was picked up many times. TCRdb re-derived calls from the PCR reads in MiXCR, one entry per CDR3 protein. This table has about 89,000 distinct CDR3 sequences, 19% appearing once. The CDR3 length is 14 residues. Germline lookup yields CDR1 GTSNPN and CDR2 SVGIG (reference sequence). V was pared by 2 bases and J by 5 bases, with 7 bases of the junction left unmatched. The V and J genes are TRBV30 and TRBJ2-7; TRBD1 matches 9 bases. Sequenced material: naive CD8+ T cells from blood, with Jurkat cell RNA spiked in. Subset: FACS-sorted CD8+CD4-CCR7+CD45RA+ naive T cells. This receptor was taken from a human donor in good health. Some libraries in this study had Jurkat cell RNA spiked in. CDR3 coding DNA: TGTGCCTGGAGTCCAGGACAGGGGTTCCACGAGCAGTACTTC. Translated: CAWSPGQGFHEQYF.